These T cell receptor beta chains were read from a single sample in a study of T cells in Graves' hyperthyroidism and ophthalmopathy. TCRdb re-derived calls from the multiplex PCR reads in MiXCR, one entry per CDR3 protein. The table shows under 700,000 distinct CDR3 sequences, with around 46% occurring only once. Specimen: peripheral blood or thyroid tissue (not recorded which). All receptors come from a woman younger than 35 with Graves' hyperthyroidism. CDR3s include the opening cysteine and the closing phenylalanine or tryptophan. A D gene is named only where the DNA matches it firmly. The size field is filled for only some rows; it gives once, few, many or a size class.

V: TRBV7-2; D: -; J: TRBJ2-7; size: -; DNA: TGTGCCAGCAGCTTAAGAATCCTTAGCGGTTACGAGCAGTACTTC; CDR3: CASSLRILSGYEQYF
V: TRBV29-1; D: -; J: TRBJ1-1; size: -; DNA: TGCAGCAGTTTAAGCAGGGGTGGCACTGAAGCTTCCTTT; CDR3: CSSLSRGGTEASF
V: TRBV7-9; D: -; J: TRBJ1-6; size: many; DNA: TGTGCCAGCAGCTTACCGACACATCGAGGCGGGAATTCACCCCTCCACTTT; CDR3: CASSLPTHRGGNSPLHF
V: TRBV10-3; D: -; J: TRBJ1-3; size: many; DNA: TGTGCCATCAGCGCCTACTCGGCAGCAACCTCTGGAAACACCATATATTTT; CDR3: CAISAYSAATSGNTIYF
V: TRBV2; D: TRBD1; J: TRBJ1-2; size: many; DNA: TGTGCCAGCACCCCATCCGGGACAGTTAACTATGGCTACACCTTC; CDR3: CASTPSGTVNYGYTF
V: TRBV20-1; D: TRBD1; J: TRBJ2-5; size: -; DNA: TGCAGTGCTAGGCGGGACAGGGCGGGCCAAGAGACCCAGTACTTC; CDR3: CSARRDRAGQETQYF
V: TRBV10-3; D: TRBD2; J: TRBJ2-7; size: -; DNA: TGTGCCACTACCAAAGACACAACTAGCGGGGGCTACGAGCAGTACTTC; CDR3: CATTKDTTSGGYEQYF
V: TRBV29-1; D: -; J: TRBJ2-7; size: many; DNA: TGCAGCGTTGCCCAGGTCGACGAGCAGTACTTC; CDR3: CSVAQVDEQYF
V: TRBV15; D: -; J: TRBJ2-6; size: -; DNA: TGTGCCACCAGCAGTCGACACGGACGCTCTGGGCCCAACGTCCTGACTTTC; CDR3: CATSSRHGRSGPNVLTF
V: TRBV24-1; D: -; J: TRBJ2-5; size: many; DNA: TGTGCCACGGACCTCCTAATGGGGGACCAAGAGACCCAGTACTTC; CDR3: CATDLLMGDQETQYF
V: TRBV19; D: TRBD1; J: TRBJ1-1; size: few; DNA: TGTGCCAGTAGTCCCACGGGGACAGGGGGCACTGAAGCTTTCTTT; CDR3: CASSPTGTGGTEAFF
V: TRBV2; D: TRBD1; J: TRBJ1-2; size: -; DNA: TGTGCCAGCAGTGAGGACAGGGCGGTCTATGGCTACACCTTC; CDR3: CASSEDRAVYGYTF
V: TRBV24-1; D: -; J: TRBJ2-2; size: -; DNA: TGTGCCACCAGTGGAAAAGCGAACACCGGGGAGCTGTTTTTT; CDR3: CATSGKANTGELFF
V: TRBV6-1; D: -; J: TRBJ1-5; size: -; DNA: TGTGCCAGCAGCCTCTACGCGGGGGGGGGAAGCAATCAGCCCCAGCATTTT; CDR3: CASSLYAGGGSNQPQHF
V: TRBV20-1; D: -; J: TRBJ1-5; size: many; DNA: TGCAGTGCTAGAGACGTAGGATGGGGGGGTCAGCCCCAGCATTTT; CDR3: CSARDVGWGGQPQHF
V: TRBV10-3; D: TRBD2; J: TRBJ2-7; size: many; DNA: TGTGCCAGCAGTGAAGAGGCTAGCGGGAGTTACGAGCAGTACTTC; CDR3: CASSEEASGSYEQYF
V: TRBV24-1; D: TRBD2; J: TRBJ2-5; size: -; DNA: TGTGCCACCAGTGTCGGGTACGGGGGGAATCAGCCCCAGTACTTC; CDR3: CATSVGYGGNQPQYF
V: TRBV7-8; D: -; J: TRBJ2-2; size: once; DNA: TGTGCCAACAGCTTAGCTTTTACCGGGGAGCTGCTTTTT; CDR3: CANSLAFTGELLF
V: TRBV9; D: TRBD2; J: TRBJ2-7; size: -; DNA: TGTGCCAGCAGCGTAGAATTAGCGGGCTACGAGCAGTACTTC; CDR3: CASSVELAGYEQYF
V: TRBV5-4; D: TRBD1; J: TRBJ2-6; size: -; DNA: TGTGCCAGCAGCTTGCAGGGGGCGGGGGGGGCCAACGTCCTGACTTTC; CDR3: CASSLQGAGGANVLTF
V: TRBV7-9; D: TRBD1; J: TRBJ1-6; size: -; DNA: TGCGCCAGCAGCCAAGATATTACAGGGGATTCACCCCTCCACTTT; CDR3: CASSQDITGDSPLHF
V: TRBV6-1; D: TRBD1; J: TRBJ1-4; size: -; DNA: TGTGCCAGCAGTGTTCGGGGGGACAGGCAAATCCCCGTTGGAAATGAAAAACTGTTTTTT; CDR3: CASSVRGDRQIPVGNEKLFF
V: TRBV7-2; D: TRBD1; J: TRBJ1-4; size: -; DNA: TGTGCCAGCAGCTTAGCCTACAGGGGAAGGGCAACTAATGAAAAACTGTTTTTT; CDR3: CASSLAYRGRATNEKLFF
V: TRBV7-3; D: TRBD1; J: TRBJ1-1; size: -; DNA: TGTGCCAGCAGCCCAAACCCGACAGGGATCATGAACACTGAAGCTTTCTTT; CDR3: CASSPNPTGIMNTEAFF
V: TRBV7-9; D: TRBD1; J: TRBJ2-7; size: -; DNA: TGTGCCAGCAGCTCCGGGACAGGGGATGAGCAGTACTTC; CDR3: CASSSGTGDEQYF
V: TRBV10-3; D: -; J: TRBJ1-2; size: many; DNA: TGTGCCATCAGTGTGGAAGGGGGGCTCTATGGCTACACCTTC; CDR3: CAISVEGGLYGYTF
V: TRBV7-6; D: -; J: TRBJ1-1; size: few; DNA: TGTGCCAGCAGATACATAGGACTGCCTGAAGCTTTCTTT; CDR3: CASRYIGLPEAFF
V: TRBV14; D: -; J: TRBJ2-7; size: few; DNA: TGTGCCACTGCGAGAGGGCCGGGGGCCTACGAGCAGTACTTC; CDR3: CATARGPGAYEQYF
V: TRBV7-9; D: -; J: TRBJ2-7; size: few; DNA: TGTGCCAGCAGTGGGGGACCTGTCTACGAGCAGTACTTC; CDR3: CASSGGPVYEQYF
V: TRBV7-2; D: -; J: TRBJ2-5; size: many; DNA: TGTGCCAGCAGCTCCGACAGTGGGGAGACCCAGTACTTC; CDR3: CASSSDSGETQYF
V: TRBV2; D: TRBD1; J: TRBJ1-2; size: many; DNA: TGTGCCAGCAGCCAACACGGACAGGCGATCACCTTC; CDR3: CASSQHGQAITF